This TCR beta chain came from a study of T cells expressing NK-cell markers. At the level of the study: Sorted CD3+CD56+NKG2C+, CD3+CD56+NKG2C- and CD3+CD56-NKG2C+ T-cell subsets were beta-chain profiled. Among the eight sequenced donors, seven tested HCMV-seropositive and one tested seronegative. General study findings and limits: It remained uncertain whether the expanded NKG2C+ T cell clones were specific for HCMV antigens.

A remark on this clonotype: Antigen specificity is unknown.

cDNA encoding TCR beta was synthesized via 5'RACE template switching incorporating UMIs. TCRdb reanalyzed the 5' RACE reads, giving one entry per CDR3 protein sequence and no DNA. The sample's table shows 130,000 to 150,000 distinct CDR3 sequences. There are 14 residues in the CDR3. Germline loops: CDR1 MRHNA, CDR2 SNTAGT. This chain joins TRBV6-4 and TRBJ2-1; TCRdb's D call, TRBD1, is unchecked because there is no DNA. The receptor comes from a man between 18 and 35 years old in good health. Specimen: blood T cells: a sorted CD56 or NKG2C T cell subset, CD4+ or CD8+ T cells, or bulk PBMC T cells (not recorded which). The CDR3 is CASSDSDSQNEQFF.